This entry lists 19 T cell receptor beta chains sequenced from one sample in a study of blood T cell repertoires in COVID-19. Data came from immunoSEQ multiplex PCR; TCRdb stores just in-frame clones and leaves some out. This sample yields about 59,000 clones, of which about 81% are seen a single time; 25% to 35% belongs to the top ten. Source material: peripheral blood. All receptors come from a man aged 60-69 years with COVID-19, enrolled during active disease.

This clone occurred a few times. V gene TRBV7-3 combines with J gene TRBJ2-1, with TRBD2 identical over 10 bases. The V gene end was trimmed by 3 bases and the J gene end by 10 bases; junction bases not matched to a gene: 6. CDR1 SGHTA and CDR2 FQGTGA come from the germline V gene. This CDR3 region has 14 residues. The CDR3 nucleotides read TGTGCCAGCAGCTTTTCTAGCGGGAGTGGGGAGCAGTTCTTC. This translates into CASSFSSGSGEQFF.

This clone has a single count. V is TRBV29-1 and J is TRBJ1-2, with TRBD1 identical over 8 bases. CDR1 and CDR2 (germline): SQVTM, ANQGSEA. With 7 bases clipped from V and 6 bases from J, the junction kept 4 bases outside the gene matches. The CDR3 runs to 11 residues. CDR3 sequence reads: CSATTGDGYTF. DNA of the CDR3: TGCAGCGCAACGACAGGGGATGGCTACACCTTC. The variable domain in full, with the rest retrieved from reference TRBV29-1 and TRBJ1-2, is SAVISQKPSRDICQRGTSLTIQCQVDSQVTMMFWYRQQPGQSLTLIATANQGSEATYESGFVIDKFPISRPNLTFSTLTVSNMSPEDSSIYLCSATTGDGYTFGSGTRLTVV.

V and J are TRBV9 and TRBJ2-2; 10 nucleotides agree with TRBD1. V was clipped by 0 bases and J by 6 bases; unmatched bases: 2. CDR1 and CDR2 from the germline V gene are SGDLS and YYNGEE. CDR3 length equals 15 residues. The CDR3 DNA follows: TGTGCCAGCAGCGTAGGGGGACAGGGGTCCGGGGAGCTGTTTTTT. Amino acids: CASSVGGQGSGELFF.

The V gene is TRBV5-4, the J gene TRBJ1-2, with no clear D. CDR1 SGHNT and CDR2 YYREEE come from the germline V gene (reference sequence). The CDR3 runs to 15 residues. V dropped 0 bases and J dropped 0 bases, with 9 bases sitting between them. The CDR3 spells CASSLAGATNYGYTF. The CDR3 nucleotides are TGTGCCAGCAGCTTGGCCGGTGCTACTAACTATGGCTACACCTTC.

CDR3 in DNA: TGTGCCAGCAGGGATACAGGGCAGTCCTACGAGCAGTACTTC. Encoded protein: CASRDTGQSYEQYF. V and J are TRBV6-5 and TRBJ2-7; D is possibly TRBD1 (6 bases). The germline gives CDR1 MNHEY, CDR2 SVGAGI. The CDR3 runs 14 residues. V was clipped by 6 bases and J by 1 base, with 13 bases between them.

The chain employs TRBV2 and TRBJ2-3; possibly TRBD1 for D (5 bases). CDR1 is SNHLY, CDR2 FYNNEI, per germline. The V end lost 11 bases, the J end lost 1 base, and 13 bases lay between the germline ends. This CDR3 spans 13 amino acids. CDR3 DNA: TGTGCCGACAGAAATTCTCGCACAGATACGCAGTATTTT. Its protein product is CADRNSRTDTQYF.

CDR3 bases: TGTGCCAGCAGCTCACAGGCGGAAGAGGAAAAACTGTTTTTT. This sequence encodes CASSSQAEEEKLFF. The chain combines TRBV5-4 with TRBJ1-4, with D possibly TRBD1 on 5 matching bases. The germline gives CDR1 SGHNT, CDR2 YYREEE (reference sequence). This CDR3 is 14 amino acids long. Deletions cut 3 bases from V and 8 bases from J, with 14 bases between.

The chain carries TRBV5-1 and TRBJ2-7; perhaps TRBD1 as D (5 bases). The CDR3 is made up of 17 amino acids. The V and J ends lost 4 bases and 5 bases respectively, with 25 bases between them. Germline loops: CDR1 SGHRS, CDR2 YFSETQ. CDR3 loop: CASSRQGTMTYSHEQYF. CDR3 bases: TGCGCCAGCAGCCGTCAGGGAACCATGACCTATTCCCACGAGCAGTACTTC.

The chain links TRBV5-5 to TRBJ2-7; 13 nucleotides line up with TRBD2. V trimming: 4 bases; J trimming: 3 bases; junction bases outside the gene matches: 4. In germline, CDR1 is SGHKS, CDR2 YYEKEE (reference sequence). CDR3 size: 15 residues. Here the CDR3 reads CASSPWTSGSYEQYF. The CDR3 DNA is TGTGCCAGCAGCCCCTGGACTAGCGGGAGCTACGAGCAGTACTTC.

This chain links TRBV4-1 with TRBJ1-3; D is uncertain. The V end lost 2 bases, the J end lost 1 base, and 12 bases lay between the germline ends. Germline V gives CDR1 MGHRA, CDR2 YSYEKL. CDR3 length equals 16 residues. The chain's CDR3 is CASSQTLWASGNTIYF. CDR3 DNA: TGCGCCAGCAGCCAAACCCTCTGGGCATCTGGAAACACCATATATTTT.

The chain carries TRBV7-2 and TRBJ2-1; weak D call: TRBD2 (6 bases). The V and J ends lost 5 bases and 4 bases respectively, with 15 bases between them. CDR3 length: 15 residues. The germline V gene encodes CDR1 SGHTA and CDR2 FQGNSA. CDR3 amino acids: CASSPREVTYNEQFF. The CDR3 DNA reads as TGTGCCAGCAGCCCCAGGGAGGTTACTTACAATGAGCAGTTCTTC.

The chain recombines TRBV15 with TRBJ2-2; 14 bases map to TRBD2. Trimming at V came to 0 bases and at J to 8 bases, leaving 5 bases not matched to a gene. The CDR3 spans 17 residues. Germline V gene sequence: CDR1 LNHNV, CDR2 YYDKDF (reference sequence). The CDR3 region has the DNA TGTGCCACCAGCAGAGATCGGACTAGCGGGAGGACGGGGGAGCTGTTTTTT. Protein sequence: CATSRDRTSGRTGELFF.

The chain recombines TRBV7-2 with TRBJ1-6; the match to TRBD1 covers 8 bases. The length of the CDR3 is 14 residues. Germline V gene sequence: CDR1 SGHTA, CDR2 FQGNSA. Trimming cost V 5 bases and J 9 bases; bases outside gene matches: 6. The CDR3 loop reads CASSIDRGGSPLHF. The CDR3 DNA follows: TGTGCCAGCAGCATAGACAGGGGAGGTTCACCCCTCCACTTT.

This chain connects TRBV18 to TRBJ2-5; weak D call: TRBD2 (5 bases). From germline, CDR1 is KGHSH and CDR2 LQKENI. V lost 3 bases and J 5 bases, leaving 25 bases between the germline ends. This CDR3 contains 18 residues. This chain's CDR3 is CASSPLTPGPERRETQYF. In DNA, the CDR3 is TGTGCCAGCTCACCGCTTACGCCGGGCCCCGAAAGGAGGGAGACCCAGTACTTC.

This sequence joins TRBV2 and TRBJ2-4; D uncertain. Germline V gene data show CDR1 as SNHLY and CDR2 as FYNNEI. Trimming pared 7 bases from V and 0 bases from J, leaving 16 bases between. The CDR3 covers 16 residues. CDR3 nucleotides: TGTGCCAGCACCCCGGAACAGTTGCTAGCCAAAAACATTCAGTACTTC. Translation: CASTPEQLLAKNIQYF.

This clone occurred a few times. The CDR3 DNA reads as TGTGCCAGCAGCTTTTCCCACGAGCAGCCCCAGCATTTT. This encodes CASSFSHEQPQHF. The chain is built from TRBV7-6 and TRBJ1-5, with D unresolved. The V end was cut by 3 bases, the J end by 7 bases, with 10 bases between. There are 13 residues in the CDR3. Per germline, CDR1 SGHVS and CDR2 FNYEAQ. Complete variable domain (other parts from reference TRBV7-6 and TRBJ1-5): GAGVSQSPRYKVTKRGQDVALRCDPISGHVSLYWYRQALGQGPEFLTYFNYEAQQDKSGLPNDRFSAERPEGSISTLTIQRTEQRDSAMYRCASSFSHEQPQHFGDGTRLSIL.

The rearrangement links TRBV20-1 to TRBJ2-5; no reliable D call. Germline V CDR1 and CDR2: DFQATT, SNEGSKA (reference sequence). The CDR3 contains 12 residues. V was clipped by 3 bases and J by 2 bases, with 7 bases between them. CDR3 sequence reads: CSASSRQETQYF. CDR3 bases: TGCAGTGCTAGTTCCAGGCAAGAGACCCAGTACTTC.

The chain uses TRBV7-6 and TRBJ2-2; 10 bases map to TRBD2. V shed 5 bases, J shed 0 bases, and the junction held 3 bases outside the gene matches. Germline CDR1 is SGHVS and CDR2 is FNYEAQ. CDR3 length: 16 amino acids. The DNA of the CDR3 is TGTGCCAGCAGCACTAGCGGGGAGCCGAACACCGGGGAGCTGTTTTTT. Its translation: CASSTSGEPNTGELFF.

The V call is TRBV4-1, the J call TRBJ1-1; D remains unclear. The V and J ends lost 6 bases and 3 bases respectively, with 5 bases between them. CDR1 and CDR2 (germline): MGHRA, YSYEKL. CDR3 length: 11 amino acids. In nucleotides, the CDR3 is TGCGCCAGCAGACGGGACACTGAAGCTTTCTTT. It specifies CASRRDTEAFF.